This T cell receptor (beta chain) was recovered during a study of T-cell reconstitution after alpha-beta-depleted transplantation in children. A word on this clonotype: The target antigen is unknown.

Study outcomes and limitations: Diversity and T-cell counts at one year after transplant derived mostly from new T cells. Some patients' high day-60 TCRbeta diversity was attributed to recipient cells surviving conditioning. Alpha-beta T cells present about two months after transplant were reported to originate from several hundred expanded graft clones.

After removal of 0 bases from V and 0 bases from J, the junction contained 8 bases not matched to a gene. CDR3 size: 18 residues. Germline V gives CDR1 SGHRS, CDR2 YFSETQ. Unique molecular identifiers were used in preparing the TCRbeta library. A single record per CDR3 protein comes from TCRdb applying MiXCR to the PCR reads. Among about 900,000 distinct CDR3 sequences listed, roughly 31% were seen once. V and J are TRBV5-1 and TRBJ2-1; TRBD2 matches 8 bases. The receptor comes from a boy under three years old who had a stem cell transplant for SCID, so the T cells may come from the graft donor. This specimen was PBMCs, mostly from graft donor cells, taken 360 days after TCRalphabeta/CD19-depleted stem cell transplant. CDR3 nucleotides: TGCGCCAGCAGCTTGGCCTTACTAGCGGTTGGCTCCTACAATGAGCAGTTCTTC. This sequence encodes CASSLALLAVGSYNEQFF.